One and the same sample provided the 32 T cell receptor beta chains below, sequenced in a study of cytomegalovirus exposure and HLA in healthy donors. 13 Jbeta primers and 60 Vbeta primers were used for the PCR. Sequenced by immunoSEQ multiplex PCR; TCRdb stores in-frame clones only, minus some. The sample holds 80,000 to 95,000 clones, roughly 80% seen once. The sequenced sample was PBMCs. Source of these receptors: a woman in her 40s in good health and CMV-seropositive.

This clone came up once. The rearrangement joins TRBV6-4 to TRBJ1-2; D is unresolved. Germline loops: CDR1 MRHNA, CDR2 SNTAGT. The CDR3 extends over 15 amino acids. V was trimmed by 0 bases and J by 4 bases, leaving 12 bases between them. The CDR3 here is CASSDSRAAGYGYTF. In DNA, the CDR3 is TGTGCCAGCAGTGACTCAAGGGCAGCGGGCTATGGCTACACCTTC.

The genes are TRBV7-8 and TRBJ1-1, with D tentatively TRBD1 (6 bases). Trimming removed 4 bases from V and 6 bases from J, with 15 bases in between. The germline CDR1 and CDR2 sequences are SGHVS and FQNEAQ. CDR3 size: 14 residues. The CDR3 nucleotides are TGTGCCAGCAGCTCAGGGGATCGTGGCCCTGAAGCTTTCTTT. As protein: CASSSGDRGPEAFF. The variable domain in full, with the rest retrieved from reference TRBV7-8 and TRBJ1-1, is GAGVSQSPRYKVAKRGQDVALRCDPISGHVSLFWYQQALGQGPEFLTYFQNEAQLDKSGLPSDRFFAERPEGSVSTLKIQRTQQEDSAVYLCASSSGDRGPEAFFGQGTRLTVV.

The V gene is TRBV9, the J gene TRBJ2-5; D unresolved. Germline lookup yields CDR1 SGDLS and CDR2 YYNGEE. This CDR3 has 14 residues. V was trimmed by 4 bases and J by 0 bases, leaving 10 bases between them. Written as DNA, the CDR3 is TGTGCCAGCAGCACCGACACGTACCAAGAGACCCAGTACTTC. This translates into CASSTDTYQETQYF.

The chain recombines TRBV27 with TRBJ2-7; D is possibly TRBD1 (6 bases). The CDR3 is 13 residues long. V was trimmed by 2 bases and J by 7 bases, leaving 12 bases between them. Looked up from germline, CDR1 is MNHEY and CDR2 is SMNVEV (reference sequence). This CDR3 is CASSLVAQGEQYF. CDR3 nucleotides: TGTGCCAGCAGTTTAGTTGCACAGGGTGAGCAGTACTTC.

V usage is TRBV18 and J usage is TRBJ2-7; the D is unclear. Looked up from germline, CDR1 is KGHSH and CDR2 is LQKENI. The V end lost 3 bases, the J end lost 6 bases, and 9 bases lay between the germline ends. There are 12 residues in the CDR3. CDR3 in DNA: TGTGCCAGCTCACCCCCGTCGGGCGAGCAGTACTTC. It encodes CASSPPSGEQYF. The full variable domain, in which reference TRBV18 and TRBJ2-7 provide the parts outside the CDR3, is NAGVMQNPRHLVRRRGQEARLRCSPMKGHSHVYWYRQLPEEGLKFMVYLQKENIIDESGMPKERFSAEFPKEGPSILRIQQVVRGDSAAYFCASSPPSGEQYFGPGTRLTVT.

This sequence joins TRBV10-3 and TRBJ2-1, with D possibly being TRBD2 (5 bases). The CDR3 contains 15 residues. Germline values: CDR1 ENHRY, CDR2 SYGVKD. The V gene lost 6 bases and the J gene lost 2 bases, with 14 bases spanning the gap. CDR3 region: CAIRANGEPYNEQFF. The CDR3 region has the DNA TGTGCCATCAGGGCCAATGGGGAGCCCTACAATGAGCAGTTCTTC.

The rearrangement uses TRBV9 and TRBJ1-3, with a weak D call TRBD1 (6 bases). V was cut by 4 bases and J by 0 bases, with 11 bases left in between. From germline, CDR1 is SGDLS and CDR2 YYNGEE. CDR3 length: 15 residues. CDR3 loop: CASSLDSLSGNTIYF. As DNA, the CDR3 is TGTGCCAGCAGCCTGGACAGTCTCTCTGGAAACACCATATATTTT. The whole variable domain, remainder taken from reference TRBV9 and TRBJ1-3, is DSGVTQTPKHLITATGQRVTLRCSPRSGDLSVYWYQQSLDQGLQFLIQYYNGEERAKGNILERFSAQQFPDLHSELNLSSLELGDSALYFCASSLDSLSGNTIYFGEGSWLTVV.

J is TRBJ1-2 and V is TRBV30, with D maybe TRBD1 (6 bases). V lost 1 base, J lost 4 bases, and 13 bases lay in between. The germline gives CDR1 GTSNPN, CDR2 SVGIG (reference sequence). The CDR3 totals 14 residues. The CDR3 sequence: CAWSGGGNLYGYTF. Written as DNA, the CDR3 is TGTGCCTGGAGTGGTGGGGGCAACCTCTATGGCTACACCTTC.

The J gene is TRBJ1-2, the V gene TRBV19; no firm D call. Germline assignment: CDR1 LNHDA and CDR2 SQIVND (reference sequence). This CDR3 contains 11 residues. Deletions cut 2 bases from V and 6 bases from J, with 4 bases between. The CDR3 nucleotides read TGTGCCAGTAGTATAACAGATGGCTACACCTTC. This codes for CASSITDGYTF.

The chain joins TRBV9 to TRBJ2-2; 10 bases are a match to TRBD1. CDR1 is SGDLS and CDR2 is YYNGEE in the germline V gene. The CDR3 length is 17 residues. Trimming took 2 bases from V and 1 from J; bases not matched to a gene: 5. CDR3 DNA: TGTGCCAGCAGCGTCTCCCGGGACAGGGGGAACACCGGGGAGCTGTTTTTT. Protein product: CASSVSRDRGNTGELFF.

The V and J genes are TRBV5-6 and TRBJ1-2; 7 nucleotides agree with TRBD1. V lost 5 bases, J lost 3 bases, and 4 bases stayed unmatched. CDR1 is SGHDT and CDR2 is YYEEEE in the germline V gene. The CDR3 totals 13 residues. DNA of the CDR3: TGTGCCAGCAGGTCCCAGGGGGACTATGGCTACACCTTC. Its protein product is CASRSQGDYGYTF.

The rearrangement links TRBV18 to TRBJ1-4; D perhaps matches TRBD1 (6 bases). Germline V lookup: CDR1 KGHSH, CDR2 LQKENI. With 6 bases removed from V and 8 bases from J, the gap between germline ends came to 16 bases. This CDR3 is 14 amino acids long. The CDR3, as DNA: TGTGCCAGCTCCCCCGGGACAATGGGGGAAAAACTGTTTTTT. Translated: CASSPGTMGEKLFF.

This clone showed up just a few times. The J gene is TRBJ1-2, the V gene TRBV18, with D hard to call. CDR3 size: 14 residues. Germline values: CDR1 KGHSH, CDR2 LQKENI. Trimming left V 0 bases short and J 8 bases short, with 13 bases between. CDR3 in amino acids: CASSPPSGVGGYTF. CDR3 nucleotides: TGTGCCAGCTCACCACCGTCCGGGGTGGGGGGCTACACCTTC.

For the CDR3, the DNA is TGTGCCAGCAGCTCCCGGGGTACTACCTCTGGGGCCAACGTCCTGACTTTC. Translating it yields CASSSRGTTSGANVLTF. This chain uses TRBV7-2 with TRBJ2-6; maybe TRBD2 (5 bases). The germline V gene encodes CDR1 SGHTA and CDR2 FQGNSA. Between the trimmed V and J ends, which lost 4 bases and 0 bases, there was a span of 13 bases. The CDR3 totals 17 residues.

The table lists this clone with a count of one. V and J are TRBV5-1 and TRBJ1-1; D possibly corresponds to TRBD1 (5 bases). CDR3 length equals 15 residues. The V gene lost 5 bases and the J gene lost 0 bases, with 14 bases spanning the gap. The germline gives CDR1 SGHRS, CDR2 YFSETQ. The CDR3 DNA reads TGCGCCAGCAGTCAAGAACCGGGGGTGAACACTGAAGCTTTCTTT. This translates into CASSQEPGVNTEAFF. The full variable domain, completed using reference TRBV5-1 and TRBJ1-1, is KAGVTQTPRYLIKTRGQQVTLSCSPISGHRSVSWYQQTPGQGLQFLFEYFSETQRNKGNFPGRFSGRQFSNSRSEMNVSTLELGDSALYLCASSQEPGVNTEAFFGQGTRLTVV.

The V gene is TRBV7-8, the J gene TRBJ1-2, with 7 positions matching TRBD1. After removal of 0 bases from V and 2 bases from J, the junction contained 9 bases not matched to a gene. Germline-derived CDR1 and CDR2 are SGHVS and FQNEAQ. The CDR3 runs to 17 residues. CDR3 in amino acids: CASSLAGTTGKNYGYTF. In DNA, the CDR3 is TGTGCCAGCAGCTTAGCGGGGACGACAGGGAAGAACTATGGCTACACCTTC.

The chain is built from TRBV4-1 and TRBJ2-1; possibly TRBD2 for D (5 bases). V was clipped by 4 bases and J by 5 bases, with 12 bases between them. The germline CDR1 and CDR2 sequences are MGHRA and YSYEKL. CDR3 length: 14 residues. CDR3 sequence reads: CASSPVSGDNEQFF. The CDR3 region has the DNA TGCGCCAGCAGCCCAGTGAGCGGAGACAATGAGCAGTTCTTC.

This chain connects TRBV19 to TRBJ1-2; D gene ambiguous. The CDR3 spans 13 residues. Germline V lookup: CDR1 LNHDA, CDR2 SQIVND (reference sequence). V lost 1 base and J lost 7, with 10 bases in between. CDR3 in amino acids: CASSIVGLGGYTF. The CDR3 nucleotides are TGTGCCAGTAGTATAGTTGGCCTAGGTGGCTACACCTTC.

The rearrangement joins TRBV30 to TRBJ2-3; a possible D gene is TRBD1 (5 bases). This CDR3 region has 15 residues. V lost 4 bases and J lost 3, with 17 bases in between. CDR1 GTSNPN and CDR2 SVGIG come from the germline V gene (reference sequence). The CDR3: CAWNGDSGITDTQYF. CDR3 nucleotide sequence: TGTGCCTGGAACGGAGACAGTGGAATAACAGATACGCAGTATTTT.

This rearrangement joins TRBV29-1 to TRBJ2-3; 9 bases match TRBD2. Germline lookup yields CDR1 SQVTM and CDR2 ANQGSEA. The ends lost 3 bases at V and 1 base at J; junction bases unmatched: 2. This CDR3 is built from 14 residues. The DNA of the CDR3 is TGCAGCGTTGACAGGACTAGCGGCACAGATACGCAGTATTTT. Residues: CSVDRTSGTDTQYF.

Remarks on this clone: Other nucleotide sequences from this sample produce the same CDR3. Here the CDR3 DNA reads TGTGCCAGCAGCTTCGCACCGGGGGTCGAGGATGGCTACACCTTC. It translates to CASSFAPGVEDGYTF. The rearrangement uses TRBV5-4 and TRBJ1-2; tentative D call: TRBD1 (5 bases). Germline lookup yields CDR1 SGHNT and CDR2 YYREEE (reference sequence). The CDR3 runs to 15 residues. Trimming removed 2 bases at V and 6 bases at J, with 17 bases between.

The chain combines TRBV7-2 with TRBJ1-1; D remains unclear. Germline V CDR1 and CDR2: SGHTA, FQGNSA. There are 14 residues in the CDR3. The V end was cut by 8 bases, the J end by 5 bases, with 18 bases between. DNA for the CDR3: TGTGCCAGCGCCCTGGGAGCGGAACGGACTGAAGCTTTCTTT. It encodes CASALGAERTEAFF.

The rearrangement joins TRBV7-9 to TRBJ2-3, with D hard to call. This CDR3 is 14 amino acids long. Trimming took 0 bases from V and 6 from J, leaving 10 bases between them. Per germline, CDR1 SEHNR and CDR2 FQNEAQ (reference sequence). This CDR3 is CASSLAVRLDTQYF. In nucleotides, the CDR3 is TGTGCCAGCAGCTTAGCAGTCCGGTTGGATACGCAGTATTTT.

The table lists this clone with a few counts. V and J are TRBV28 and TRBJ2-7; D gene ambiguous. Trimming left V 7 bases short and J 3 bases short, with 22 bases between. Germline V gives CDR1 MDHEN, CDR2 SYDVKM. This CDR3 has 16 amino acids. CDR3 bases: TGTGCCAGCAACCGCCATGGTGAGCCGAGACTCTACGAGCAGTACTTC. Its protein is CASNRHGEPRLYEQYF.

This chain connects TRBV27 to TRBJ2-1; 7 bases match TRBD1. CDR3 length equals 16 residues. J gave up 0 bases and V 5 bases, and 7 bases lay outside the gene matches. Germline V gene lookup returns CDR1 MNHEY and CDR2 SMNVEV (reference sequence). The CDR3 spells CASSLKDRVSYNEQFF. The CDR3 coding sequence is TGTGCCAGCAGTCTAAAAGACAGGGTCTCCTACAATGAGCAGTTCTTC.

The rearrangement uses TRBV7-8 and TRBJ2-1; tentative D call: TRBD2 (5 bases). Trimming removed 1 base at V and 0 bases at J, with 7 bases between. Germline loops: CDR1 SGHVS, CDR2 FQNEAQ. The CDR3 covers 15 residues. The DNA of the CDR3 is TGTGCCAGCAGCTTAGTGAGCGGCTCCTACAATGAGCAGTTCTTC. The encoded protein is CASSLVSGSYNEQFF.

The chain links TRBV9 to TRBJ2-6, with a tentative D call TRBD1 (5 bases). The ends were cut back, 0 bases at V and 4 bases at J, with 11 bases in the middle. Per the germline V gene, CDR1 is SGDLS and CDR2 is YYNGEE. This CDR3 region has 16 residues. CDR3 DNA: TGTGCCAGCAGCGTAGAAGCAGGGTTCGGGGCCAACGTCCTGACTTTC. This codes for CASSVEAGFGANVLTF. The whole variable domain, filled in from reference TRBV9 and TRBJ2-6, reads DSGVTQTPKHLITATGQRVTLRCSPRSGDLSVYWYQQSLDQGLQFLIQYYNGEERAKGNILERFSAQQFPDLHSELNLSSLELGDSALYFCASSVEAGFGANVLTFGAGSRLTVL.

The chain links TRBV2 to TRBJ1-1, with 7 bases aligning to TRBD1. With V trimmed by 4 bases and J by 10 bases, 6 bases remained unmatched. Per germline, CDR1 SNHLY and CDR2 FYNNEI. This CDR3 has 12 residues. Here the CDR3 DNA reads TGTGCCAGCAGTGGCACAGGGGATGGAGCTTTCTTT. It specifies CASSGTGDGAFF.

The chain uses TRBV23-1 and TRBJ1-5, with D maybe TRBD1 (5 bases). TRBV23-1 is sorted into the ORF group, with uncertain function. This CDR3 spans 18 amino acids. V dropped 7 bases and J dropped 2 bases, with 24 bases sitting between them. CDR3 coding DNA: TGCGCCAGCACCCAAGTCGATGGGGGGTTAGAAGGCAATCAGCCCCAGCATTTT. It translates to CASTQVDGGLEGNQPQHF.

This chain's CDR3 is CASTRTGMNTGELFF. The CDR3 region has the DNA TGTGCCAGCACCCGGACAGGGATGAACACCGGGGAGCTGTTTTTT. V is TRBV11-1 and J is TRBJ2-2; 8 bases agree with TRBD1. Unmatched junction bases numbered 5, after V lost 7 bases and J lost 1 base. The CDR3 has 15 residues. In germline, CDR1 is SGHAT, CDR2 FQDESV (reference sequence).

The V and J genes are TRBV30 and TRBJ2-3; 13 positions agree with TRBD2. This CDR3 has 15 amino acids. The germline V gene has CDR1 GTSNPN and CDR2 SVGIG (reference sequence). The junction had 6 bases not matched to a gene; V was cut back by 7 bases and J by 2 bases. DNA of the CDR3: TGTGCCTTCCCTGGGACTAGCGGGGCCACAGATACGCAGTATTTT. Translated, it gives CAFPGTSGATDTQYF.

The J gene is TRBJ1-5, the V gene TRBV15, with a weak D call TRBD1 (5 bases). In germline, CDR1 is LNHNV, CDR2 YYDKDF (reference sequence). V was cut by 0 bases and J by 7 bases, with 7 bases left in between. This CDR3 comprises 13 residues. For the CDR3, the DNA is TGTGCCACCAGCAGAGATCGGGGGCAGCCCCAGCATTTT. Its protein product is CATSRDRGQPQHF.